These 14 T cell receptor beta chains share one sample of origin, sequenced in a study of technical replicates of blood from a handful of donors (dated 2017 in TCRdb). Receptor libraries were prepared by the immunoSEQ multiplex PCR assay. Drawn from immuneACCESS, this table holds only the in-frame rearrangements with V and J called that TCRdb kept. Clones are partly lost; checked studies trace under half to an unresolved V gene and leave the rest unexplained. The sample table records some 66,000 clones; 95% to 98% of these occur just once. Of the sample, over 0.15% is held by the ten largest clones. Material: T cells isolated from PBMCs. The receptors here all came from a human donor in good health.

The chain is built from TRBV11-2 and TRBJ1-2; D might be TRBD1 (6 bases). The germline V gene has CDR1 SGHAT and CDR2 FQNNGV. Trimming took off 2 bases at V and 4 bases at J, with 11 bases between the two ends. There are 14 residues in the CDR3. CDR3 region: CASSLTRGGYGYTF. The CDR3 DNA follows: TGTGCCAGCAGCTTAACGAGAGGGGGCTATGGCTACACCTTC.

This chain joins TRBV2 and TRBJ2-3; D call uncertain. CDR3 length: 14 residues. V lost 5 bases to trimming and J lost 4 bases, with 13 bases between them. Germline V gene data show CDR1 as SNHLY and CDR2 as FYNNEI. The CDR3 nucleotides are TGTGCCAGCAGTCCTAATAATATGGCAGATACGCAGTATTTT. Its translation is CASSPNNMADTQYF.

The chain joins TRBV7-8 to TRBJ1-2, with 9 bases matching TRBD1. The CDR3 length is 14 residues. Germline V gene sequence: CDR1 SGHVS, CDR2 FQNEAQ. The ends lost 10 bases at V and 7 bases at J; junction bases unmatched: 13. The DNA of the CDR3 is TGTGCCACTCGGGGACAGGGCCGAGGCCTTGGCTACACCTTC. It yields the protein CATRGQGRGLGYTF. Looking up the rest from reference TRBV7-8 and TRBJ1-2 gives the full variable domain: GAGVSQSPRYKVAKRGQDVALRCDPISGHVSLFWYQQALGQGPEFLTYFQNEAQLDKSGLPSDRFFAERPEGSVSTLKIQRTQQEDSAVYLCATRGQGRGLGYTFGSGTRLTVV.

This clone was seen only once. This chain links TRBV7-8 with TRBJ1-5; a possible D gene is TRBD1 (6 bases). The CDR3 runs 14 residues. The germline V gene has CDR1 SGHVS and CDR2 FQNEAQ. The V and J ends lost 5 bases and 1 base respectively, with 9 bases between them. CDR3 region: CASSQDSSNQPQHF. The CDR3 region has the DNA TGTGCCAGCAGCCAGGACAGCAGCAATCAGCCCCAGCATTTT. The whole variable domain, filled in from reference TRBV7-8 and TRBJ1-5, reads GAGVSQSPRYKVAKRGQDVALRCDPISGHVSLFWYQQALGQGPEFLTYFQNEAQLDKSGLPSDRFFAERPEGSVSTLKIQRTQQEDSAVYLCASSQDSSNQPQHFGDGTRLSIL.

The chain uses TRBV11-2 and TRBJ2-7, with TRBD1 as a possible D gene (5 bases). In germline, CDR1 is SGHAT, CDR2 FQNNGV. This CDR3 is 13 amino acids long. V lost 1 base to trimming and J lost 3 bases, with 7 bases between them. CDR3 bases: TGTGCCAGCAGCTTAGCAGGGATCTACGAGCAGTACTTC. This encodes CASSLAGIYEQYF.

The gene calls are TRBV18 and TRBJ1-1, with D perhaps TRBD1 (5 bases). Deletions cut 6 bases from V and 1 base from J, with 15 bases between. This CDR3 comprises 15 residues. Germline-derived CDR1 and CDR2 are KGHSH and LQKENI. Here the CDR3 reads CASSSRTGSNTEAFF. As DNA, the CDR3 is TGTGCCAGCTCCTCTAGAACAGGTTCGAACACTGAAGCTTTCTTT.

This clone was recorded once. V and J are TRBV11-2 and TRBJ2-7; no reliable D call. V gave up 3 bases and J gave up 0 bases, with 6 bases separating them. The CDR3 has 13 amino acids. Germline CDR1 reads SGHAT; CDR2 reads FQNNGV. The CDR3 here is CASSFIISYEQYF. For the CDR3, the DNA is TGTGCCAGCAGCTTTATTATCTCCTACGAGCAGTACTTC.

V gene TRBV4-1 combines with J gene TRBJ2-7; tentative D call: TRBD2 (5 bases). Germline lookup yields CDR1 MGHRA and CDR2 YSYEKL. V was cut by 1 base and J by 12 bases, with 16 bases left in between. This CDR3 spans 13 amino acids. This CDR3 is CASSQVEMRAPYF. The CDR3 coding sequence is TGCGCCAGCAGCCAAGTAGAGATGAGGGCCCCGTACTTC.

The V call is TRBV11-2, the J call TRBJ1-5; D is unclear. V shed 1 base and J shed 7 bases, with 14 bases lying between them. Per germline, CDR1 SGHAT and CDR2 FQNNGV. The CDR3 totals 15 residues. The CDR3: CASSLGGGSQQPQHF. The DNA for the CDR3 is TGTGCCAGCAGCTTAGGTGGCGGGTCACAGCAGCCCCAGCATTTT.

This clone was picked up one time. The V call is TRBV6-5, the J call TRBJ1-2; 8 nucleotides line up with TRBD1. This CDR3 is 13 amino acids long. Germline lookup yields CDR1 MNHEY and CDR2 SVGAGI. The J segment lost 6 bases and the V segment lost 6 bases, leaving 6 bases of the junction unmatched. The CDR3 here is CASRRTGLNGYTF. The CDR3, as DNA: TGTGCCAGCAGAAGGACAGGGCTGAATGGCTACACCTTC.

V is TRBV21-1 and J is TRBJ1-4. TRBV21-1 is a documented pseudogene. The CDR3 has 16 residues. The CDR3 coding sequence is TGTGCCAGCAGGCGTCGGCGAGACTCCCCTAATGAAAAACTGTTTTTT. It specifies CASRRRRDSPNEKLFF.

The rearrangement joins TRBV5-4 to TRBJ2-7; D is possibly TRBD2 (6 bases). Germline values: CDR1 SGHNT, CDR2 YYREEE (reference sequence). Trimming shortened V by 5 bases and J by 7 bases, and 25 bases separated the two germline ends. This CDR3 comprises 16 residues. As DNA, the CDR3 is TGTGCCAGCAGTCTTTCGGCCCTAGCGATTCCGGGGGAGCAGTACTTC. Residues: CASSLSALAIPGEQYF. Supplemented by reference TRBV5-4 and TRBJ2-7, the full variable domain reads ETGVTQSPTHLIKTRGQQVTLRCSSQSGHNTVSWYQQALGQGPQFIFQYYREEENGRGNFPPRFSGLQFPNYSSELNVNALELDDSALYLCASSLSALAIPGEQYFGPGTRLTVT.

The rearrangement links TRBV13 to TRBJ2-1; no clear D. The germline CDR1 and CDR2 sequences are PRHDT and FYEKMQ (reference sequence). This CDR3 is 15 amino acids long. V was clipped by 3 bases and J by 0 bases, with 9 bases between them. The CDR3 is CASSFTRPSYNEQFF. The CDR3 DNA follows: TGTGCCAGCAGCTTCACGCGGCCCTCCTACAATGAGCAGTTCTTC.

The rearrangement links TRBV4-1 to TRBJ1-3; TRBD1 agrees at 7 bases. Germline V CDR1 and CDR2: MGHRA, YSYEKL. Trimming removed 1 base from V and 4 bases from J; junction bases left unmatched: 7. This CDR3 has 16 residues. The CDR3: CASSQGEGAWGNTIYF. In DNA, the CDR3 is TGCGCCAGCAGCCAAGGAGAGGGGGCGTGGGGAAACACCATATATTTT.